Below, 13 T cell receptor beta chains from the same sample are listed, as sequenced in a study of blood T cell repertoires in COVID-19. The protocol was immunoSEQ multiplex PCR, while the TCRdb copy is restricted to in-frame clones and leaves out a portion. The table includes around 76,000 clones, 75% to 90% detected once. The specimen was peripheral blood. The receptors derive from a man between 50 and 59 years old with COVID-19, enrolled during active disease.

The V call is TRBV6-1, the J call TRBJ2-5; TRBD1 matches at 7 bases. The CDR3 sequence is 16 residues long. V shed 2 bases and J 4 bases; nucleotides not matched to a gene: 10. CDR1 and CDR2 from the germline V gene are MNHNS and SASEGT. In DNA form, the CDR3 reads TGTGCCAGCAGTGAAAGCTTTGGGAACAGGGGAGAGACCCAGTACTTC. Its protein is CASSESFGNRGETQYF.

The rearrangement links TRBV11-1 to TRBJ2-7, with 11 nucleotides matching TRBD1. This CDR3 is built from 15 residues. Trimming at V came to 6 bases and at J to 1 base, leaving 5 bases not matched to a gene. Germline loops: CDR1 SGHAT, CDR2 FQDESV (reference sequence). CDR3 loop: CASRRGTGGSYEQYF. In nucleotides, the CDR3 is TGTGCCAGCAGACGCGGGACAGGGGGGTCCTACGAGCAGTACTTC.

This sequence joins TRBV29-1 and TRBJ2-1, with D unresolved. The CDR3 extends over 13 amino acids. Germline CDR1 SQVTM, CDR2 ANQGSEA. Trimming cost V 2 bases and J 4 bases, with 9 bases left between them. The CDR3 protein is CSVERARYNEQFF. CDR3 in DNA: TGCAGCGTTGAACGCGCGCGATACAATGAGCAGTTCTTC.

The chain has TRBV28 and TRBJ2-3, with 11 bases fitting TRBD1. This CDR3 has 16 amino acids. In germline, CDR1 is MDHEN, CDR2 SYDVKM. The V segment lost 4 bases and the J segment 5 bases; nucleotides outside the gene matches: 8. The CDR3 is CASSSLGQGAQDTQYF. CDR3 bases: TGTGCCAGCAGTTCCTTAGGACAGGGGGCTCAAGATACGCAGTATTTT.

This sequence joins TRBV30 and TRBJ1-2, with D maybe TRBD1 (6 bases). CDR1 is GTSNPN, CDR2 SVGIG, per germline (reference sequence). The CDR3 length is 15 residues. Trimming stripped 3 bases from V and 2 bases from J, with 16 bases between. This CDR3 is CAWRFGGAPNYGYTF. The DNA of the CDR3 is TGTGCCTGGAGATTTGGGGGGGCACCAAACTATGGCTACACCTTC.

The CDR3 DNA follows: TGTGCCAGCAGTGACAGGGTTGGGGCCAACGTCCTGACTTTC. This sequence encodes CASSDRVGANVLTF. The chain uses TRBV27 and TRBJ2-6; TRBD1 aligns across 7 bases. This CDR3 contains 14 residues. Germline CDR1 reads MNHEY; CDR2 reads SMNVEV (reference sequence). V shed 5 bases and J 3 bases; nucleotides not matched to a gene: 1.

This sequence joins TRBV2 and TRBJ2-7; D unclear. The ends were cut back, 7 bases at V and 1 base at J, with 17 bases in the middle. Germline loops: CDR1 SNHLY, CDR2 FYNNEI. The CDR3 spans 15 residues. The CDR3 region is CASTVNTLPSYEQYF. The CDR3 DNA reads TGTGCCAGCACTGTGAACACCCTGCCATCCTACGAGCAGTACTTC.

This clone appeared once. This chain uses TRBV6-1 with TRBJ1-3, with D possibly matching TRBD1 (5 bases). CDR1 and CDR2 (germline): MNHNS, SASEGT. The germline V and J ends were trimmed by 2 bases and 4 bases, with 9 bases remaining between them. The CDR3 is 14 amino acids. The CDR3 DNA is TGTGCCAGCAGTGAACTAGGGGAAGGAAACACCATATATTTT. Translated, it gives CASSELGEGNTIYF.

This chain links TRBV5-1 with TRBJ2-7; 7 bases map to TRBD1. Trimming took 4 bases from V and 3 from J; bases not matched to a gene: 7. This CDR3 has 14 residues. CDR1 and CDR2 (germline): SGHRS, YFSETQ. The CDR3 spells CASSPSGDSYEQYF. CDR3 bases: TGCGCCAGCAGCCCTAGTGGGGACAGCTACGAGCAGTACTTC.

The V gene is TRBV19, the J gene TRBJ1-6; D unresolved. CDR1 and CDR2 from the germline V gene are LNHDA and SQIVND (reference sequence). Between the trimmed V and J ends, which lost 7 bases and 0 bases, there was a span of 10 bases. This CDR3 is 15 amino acids long. The CDR3 region has the DNA TGTGCCAGTAATTCCCCCAGCTCCTATAATTCACCCCTCCACTTT. This translates into CASNSPSSYNSPLHF.

This clone was detected only once. The rearrangement links TRBV7-3 to TRBJ2-7, with D perhaps matching TRBD1 (5 bases). CDR1 is SGHTA and CDR2 is FQGTGA in the germline V gene. The CDR3 consists of 19 residues. Trimming cost V 5 bases and J 3 bases, with 29 bases left between them. The CDR3 bases are TGTGCCAGCAGCCCAAACGCCGCGGACAAACTCGCTGTCGGCTACGAGCAGTACTTC. It yields the protein CASSPNAADKLAVGYEQYF.

This clone was detected a few times. The chain couples TRBV6-2 or TRBV6-3 to TRBJ2-1; possibly TRBD2 for D (7 bases). V was shortened by 6 bases and J by 1 base, with 13 bases between the two germline ends. The CDR3 is made up of 15 amino acids. Germline values: CDR1 MNHEY, CDR2 SVGEGT. CDR3 region: CASSQRGASYNEQFF. The CDR3 nucleotides read TGTGCCAGCAGCCAACGGGGGGCTTCCTACAATGAGCAGTTCTTC.

This rearrangement joins TRBV9 to TRBJ2-2; TRBD1 might be the D (5 bases). Trimming left V 4 bases short and J 7 bases short, with 8 bases between. This CDR3 has 12 amino acids. Germline CDR1 is SGDLS and CDR2 is YYNGEE. This CDR3 reads CASSLQGGELFF. The CDR3 DNA reads TGTGCCAGCAGCCTTCAGGGCGGGGAGCTGTTTTTT.